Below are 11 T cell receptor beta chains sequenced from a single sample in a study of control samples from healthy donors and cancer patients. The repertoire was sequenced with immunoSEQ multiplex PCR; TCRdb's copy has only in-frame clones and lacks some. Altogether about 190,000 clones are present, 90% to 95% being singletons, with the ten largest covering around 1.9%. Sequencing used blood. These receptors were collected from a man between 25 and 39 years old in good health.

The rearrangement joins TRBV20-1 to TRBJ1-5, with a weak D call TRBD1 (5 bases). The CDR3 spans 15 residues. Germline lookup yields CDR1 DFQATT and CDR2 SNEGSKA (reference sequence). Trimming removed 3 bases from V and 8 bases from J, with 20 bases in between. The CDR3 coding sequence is TGCAGTGCTAGTCCCGACAGTTTCAGTAATGAGCCCCAGCATTTT. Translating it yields CSASPDSFSNEPQHF.

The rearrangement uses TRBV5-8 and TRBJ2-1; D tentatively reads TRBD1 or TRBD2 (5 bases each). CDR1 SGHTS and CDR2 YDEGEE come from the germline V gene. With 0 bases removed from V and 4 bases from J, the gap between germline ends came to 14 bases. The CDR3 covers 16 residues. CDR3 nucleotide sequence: TGTGCCAGCAGCTTGGTCATTGGGACGCTATACAATGAGCAGTTCTTC. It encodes CASSLVIGTLYNEQFF.

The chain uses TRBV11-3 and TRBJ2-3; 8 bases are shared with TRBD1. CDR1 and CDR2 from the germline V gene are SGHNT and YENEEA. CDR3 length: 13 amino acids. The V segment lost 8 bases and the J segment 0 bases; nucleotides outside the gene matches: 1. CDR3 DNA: TGTGCCAGCCGGACAGGGAGCACAGATACGCAGTATTTT. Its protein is CASRTGSTDTQYF.

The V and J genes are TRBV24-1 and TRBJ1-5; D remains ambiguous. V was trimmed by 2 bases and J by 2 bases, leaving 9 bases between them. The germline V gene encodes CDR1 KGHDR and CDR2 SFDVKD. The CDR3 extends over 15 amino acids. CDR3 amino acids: CATSDSSPGNQPQHF. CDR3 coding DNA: TGTGCCACCAGTGATTCCAGCCCAGGCAATCAGCCCCAGCATTTT.

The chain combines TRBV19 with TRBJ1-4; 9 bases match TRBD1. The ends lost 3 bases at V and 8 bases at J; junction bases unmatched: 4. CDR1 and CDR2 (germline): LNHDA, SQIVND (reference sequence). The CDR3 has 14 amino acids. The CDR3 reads CASSIGQGWEKLFF. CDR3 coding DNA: TGTGCCAGTAGTATCGGACAGGGGTGGGAAAAACTGTTTTTT.

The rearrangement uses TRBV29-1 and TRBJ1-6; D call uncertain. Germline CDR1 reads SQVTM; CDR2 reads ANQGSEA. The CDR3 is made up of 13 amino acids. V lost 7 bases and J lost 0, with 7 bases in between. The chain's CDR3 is CSAQSSYNSPLHF. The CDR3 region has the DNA TGCAGCGCTCAGAGCTCCTATAATTCACCCCTCCACTTT. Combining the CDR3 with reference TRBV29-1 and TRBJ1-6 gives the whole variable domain SAVISQKPSRDICQRGTSLTIQCQVDSQVTMMFWYRQQPGQSLTLIATANQGSEATYESGFVIDKFPISRPNLTFSTLTVSNMSPEDSSIYLCSAQSSYNSPLHFGNGTRLTVT.

CDR3 DNA: TGTGCCACCAGCAGAGATAGGGCGGGGGGCTACAATGAGCAGTTCTTC. Translating it yields CATSRDRAGGYNEQFF. The chain employs TRBV15 and TRBJ2-1; 8 bases map to TRBD2. With V trimmed by 0 bases and J by 3 bases, 4 bases remained unmatched. Germline V gene sequence: CDR1 LNHNV, CDR2 YYDKDF (reference sequence). The CDR3 runs 16 residues.

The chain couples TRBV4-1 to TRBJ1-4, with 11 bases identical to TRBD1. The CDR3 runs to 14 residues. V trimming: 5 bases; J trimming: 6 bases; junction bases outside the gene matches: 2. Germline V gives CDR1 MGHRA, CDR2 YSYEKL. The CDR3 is CASSRTGGDEKLFF. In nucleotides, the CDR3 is TGCGCCAGCAGCAGGACAGGGGGCGATGAAAAACTGTTTTTT.

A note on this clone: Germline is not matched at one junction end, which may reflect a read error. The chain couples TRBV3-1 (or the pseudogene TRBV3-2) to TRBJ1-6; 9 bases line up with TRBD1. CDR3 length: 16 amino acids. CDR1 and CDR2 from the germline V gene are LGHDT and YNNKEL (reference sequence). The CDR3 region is CATSQAPGTGPWPLHF. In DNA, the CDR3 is TGTGCCACCAGCCAAGCGCCGGGGACAGGGCCCTGGCCCCTCCACTTT.

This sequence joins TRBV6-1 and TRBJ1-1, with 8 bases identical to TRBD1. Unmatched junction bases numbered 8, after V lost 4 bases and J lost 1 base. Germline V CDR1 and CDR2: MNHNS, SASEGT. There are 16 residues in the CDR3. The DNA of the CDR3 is TGTGCCAGCAGTGGCTATCAGGGGGCGTGGAACACTGAAGCTTTCTTT. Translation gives CASSGYQGAWNTEAFF.

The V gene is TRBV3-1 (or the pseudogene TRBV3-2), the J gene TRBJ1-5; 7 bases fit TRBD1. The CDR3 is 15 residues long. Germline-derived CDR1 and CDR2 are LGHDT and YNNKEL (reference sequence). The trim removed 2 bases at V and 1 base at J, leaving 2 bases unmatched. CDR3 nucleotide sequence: TGTGCCAGCAGCCAATCGGGACAGAGCAATCAGCCCCAGCATTTT. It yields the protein CASSQSGQSNQPQHF.